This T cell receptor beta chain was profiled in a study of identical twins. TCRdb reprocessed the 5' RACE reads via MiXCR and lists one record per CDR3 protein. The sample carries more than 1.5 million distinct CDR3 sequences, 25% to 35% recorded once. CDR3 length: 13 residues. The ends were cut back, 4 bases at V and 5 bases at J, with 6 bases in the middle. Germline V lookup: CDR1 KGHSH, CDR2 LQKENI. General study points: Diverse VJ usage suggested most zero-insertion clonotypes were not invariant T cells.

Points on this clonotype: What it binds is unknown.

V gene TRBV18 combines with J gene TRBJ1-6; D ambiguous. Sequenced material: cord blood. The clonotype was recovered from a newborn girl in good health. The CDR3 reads CASSQWDNSPLHF. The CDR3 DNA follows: TGTGCCAGCTCACAATGGGATAATTCACCCCTCCACTTT.